This T cell receptor beta chain was sequenced during a study of technical replicates of blood from several donors. TCRdb keeps only in-frame clones here, not all; method: immunoSEQ multiplex PCR. This table holds about 68,000 clones, under 98% found once. The germline gives CDR1 SQVTM, CDR2 ANQGSEA. This CDR3 is 12 amino acids long. V lost 6 bases to trimming and J lost 1 base; unmatched junction nucleotides: 2. This TCR was sampled from a human donor in good health. The specimen was T cells isolated from PBMCs. This chain uses TRBV29-1 with TRBJ2-7; 8 nucleotides match TRBD2. The CDR3 loop is CSVQRESYEQYF. CDR3 coding DNA: TGCAGCGTCCAGCGGGAGTCCTACGAGCAGTACTTC.